The rows below give T cell receptor beta chains drawn from one sample of a study of T cell changes during pregnancy in multiple sclerosis. Clones were read by immunoSEQ multiplex PCR, and TCRdb kept only the in-frame ones, dropping some. This sample has about 36,000 clones, with almost 95% found just once. Sequences were derived from CD4+ T cells from peripheral blood mononuclear cells, sampled in the third trimester of pregnancy. The receptors here all came from a female donor in good health, enrolled as a control in a pregnancy study. Each CDR3 is given with its conserved first and last residue. The order of the fields is V gene, D gene, J gene, clone size, CDR3 DNA, CDR3 protein. D genes are given only for firm matches. Expanded clones are given a class, and other clones once, few, many or no size at all.

TRBV11-2	NA	TRBJ2-7	NA	TGTGCCAGCAGCTTAAGAGGGTCCTACGAGCAGTACTTC	CASSLRGSYEQYF
TRBV7-2	NA	TRBJ2-7	NA	TGTGCCAGCAGCTTAGGCAGGGCGGGATACGAGCAGTACTTC	CASSLGRAGYEQYF
TRBV6-5	TRBD1	TRBJ2-2	NA	TGTGCCAGCAGGAACAGGGGTAACACCGGGGAGCTGTTTTTT	CASRNRGNTGELFF
TRBV5-6	NA	TRBJ1-3	NA	TGTGCCAGCCGGGTGCGGGCGGGCTCTGGAAACACCATATATTTT	CASRVRAGSGNTIYF
TRBV10-2	TRBD1	TRBJ2-4	NA	TGCGCCAGCAGACACTGGACAGGGAAAAACATTCAGTACTTC	CASRHWTGKNIQYF
TRBV16	NA	TRBJ1-4	NA	TGTGCCAGCAGCTTTACCGGGGCAACTAATGAAAAACTGTTTTTT	CASSFTGATNEKLFF
TRBV28	NA	TRBJ1-5	NA	TGTGCCAGCAGATCTAACAATCAGCCCCAGCATTTT	CASRSNNQPQHF
TRBV7-2	NA	TRBJ1-2	NA	TGTGCCAGCAGCTTAGGGCCGGTTGGGACTAGCCCTGGCTACACCTTC	CASSLGPVGTSPGYTF
TRBV9	TRBD1	TRBJ1-5	NA	TGTGCCAGCAGCGTAGACGGGACAGGAGATCAGCCCCAGCATTTT	CASSVDGTGDQPQHF
TRBV5-4	TRBD1	TRBJ2-5	NA	TGTGCCAGCAGCTCGGGGACAGGGCAAGAGACCCAGTACTTC	CASSSGTGQETQYF
TRBV28	TRBD1	TRBJ1-2	NA	TGTGCCAGCAGTCTTCGGACAGGATCGATTAACTATGGCTACACCTTC	CASSLRTGSINYGYTF
TRBV18	NA	TRBJ1-1	few	TGTGCCAGCTCAATTGGGGGGATAAACACTGAAGCTTTCTTT	CASSIGGINTEAFF
TRBV28	NA	TRBJ1-2	NA	TGTGCCAGCAGTTTACAGGGAGGCTGGTATGGCTACACCTTC	CASSLQGGWYGYTF
TRBV4-3	NA	TRBJ2-1	once	TGCGCCAGCAGCCAAGGGGTGGGGGGGCAGGCCTACAATGAGCAGTTCTTC	CASSQGVGGQAYNEQFF
TRBV10-3	TRBD1	TRBJ1-6	NA	TGTGCCATCAGTGAGGGGGACAGGGCTGGGTCACCCCTCCACTTT	CAISEGDRAGSPLHF
TRBV27	TRBD2	TRBJ2-7	NA	TGTGCCAGCAGTTTAAGGGGTTGGGTAGCGGGGGCCCCCTACGAGCAGTACTTC	CASSLRGWVAGAPYEQYF
TRBV4-1	TRBD1	TRBJ2-1	NA	TGCGCCAGCAAACGGACAGGGCCCTACAATGAGCAGTTCTTC	CASKRTGPYNEQFF
TRBV7-9	TRBD2	TRBJ2-7	NA	TGTGCCAGCAGCCGGGGGGGGATCTCCTACGAGCAGTACTTC	CASSRGGISYEQYF
TRBV7-9	NA	TRBJ1-1	NA	TGTGCCAGCAGCCGACCGCTTACAGGGCCCAACACTGAAGCTTTCTTT	CASSRPLTGPNTEAFF
TRBV5-1	NA	TRBJ1-3	once	TGCGCCAGCAGCACTACATGGACTGCTGGAAACACCATATATTTT	CASSTTWTAGNTIYF